The 5 T cell receptor beta chains below all came from one sample that was sequenced in a study of control samples from healthy donors and cancer patients. Sequencing was performed with immunoSEQ multiplex PCR; in TCRdb, only in-frame clones are kept and a portion is missing. Of about 120,000 clones listed, approximately 90% are singletons. Material for sequencing was PBMCs. The source of these receptors is a woman in her 50s with colorectal cancer.

The rearrangement links TRBV5-8 to TRBJ2-2; weak D call: TRBD2 (6 bases). The length of the CDR3 is 18 residues. The germline gives CDR1 SGHTS, CDR2 YDEGEE. Trimming stripped 4 bases from V and 3 bases from J, with 22 bases between. CDR3 loop: CASSEGGGKAWHTGELFF. CDR3 nucleotide sequence: TGTGCCAGCAGCGAGGGAGGCGGAAAAGCCTGGCACACCGGGGAGCTGTTTTTT.

About this clone itself: One end of the junction fails to match germline, which may point to a read error. The chain joins TRBV6-5 to TRBJ2-1; D is uncertain. The CDR3 totals 14 residues. Germline V gene sequence: CDR1 MNHEY, CDR2 SVGAGI. The CDR3 loop is CAGSRRNERNEQFF. The CDR3 nucleotides read TGTGCCGGCAGCCGACGGAACGAGAGGAATGAGCAGTTCTTC.

Concerning this clone: The sample carries other DNA sequences with the same CDR3. This chain joins TRBV3-1 (or the pseudogene TRBV3-2) and TRBJ1-2; D is unresolved. The V end was cut by 2 bases, the J end by 2 bases, with 3 bases between. Germline V gene sequence: CDR1 LGHDT, CDR2 YNNKEL (reference sequence). This CDR3 is 12 amino acids long. The CDR3 loop is CASSQLNYGYTF. The DNA for the CDR3 is TGTGCCAGCAGCCAACTAAACTATGGCTACACCTTC.

V usage is TRBV6-5 and J usage is TRBJ1-2; TRBD1 might be the D (6 bases). From germline, CDR1 is MNHEY and CDR2 SVGAGI. Trimming shortened V by 7 bases and J by 4 bases, and 16 bases separated the two germline ends. This CDR3 comprises 14 residues. The CDR3 sequence: CASTPDRGGYGYTF. CDR3 DNA sequence: TGTGCCAGCACCCCGGACAGAGGCGGCTATGGCTACACCTTC.

The gene calls are TRBV2 and TRBJ1-1, with 8 bases aligning to TRBD1. Unmatched junction bases numbered 9, after V lost 4 bases and J lost 5 bases. Germline loops: CDR1 SNHLY, CDR2 FYNNEI. CDR3 length equals 15 residues. The DNA of the CDR3 is TGTGCCAGCAGTGGGACAGGGACCGAGGGGACTGAAGCTTTCTTT. Protein: CASSGTGTEGTEAFF.